This TCR beta chain was sequenced during a study of blood T cell repertoires in COVID-19. Study-level background: COVID-19 samples collected from the United States, Italy and Spain covered acute and convalescent phases. PBMCs, B-cell-depleted T cells, or T cells provided the cDNA or gDNA that made up the material.

The V gene's germline CDR1 is SEHNR and CDR2 FQNEAQ (reference sequence). The J segment lost 4 bases and the V segment lost 4 bases, leaving 12 bases of the junction unmatched. The CDR3 covers 17 residues. In the authors' methods: Quantification of nucleated cells was approximated via reference gene primer amplification. Profiled with immunoSEQ multiplex PCR; TCRdb holds only in-frame clones, not every one. That table is the source of V, J and clone size, and D and trimming were worked out from the DNA. The repertoire has under 250,000 clones, around 82% of them found once; the top ten carry approximately 4.8%.

This TCR came from a man aged 50-59 years with active or convalescent COVID-19. The specimen sequenced was peripheral blood. The chain is built from TRBV7-9 and TRBJ2-2; TRBD2 aligns across 7 bases. The CDR3 reads CASSSRLSRGGTGELFF. The CDR3, as DNA: TGTGCCAGCAGCTCAAGACTATCCCGCGGGGGCACCGGGGAGCTGTTTTTT.